Shown below are 5 T cell receptor beta chains from a single sample sequenced in a study of beta chain features in type 1 diabetes. These receptors' antigens are unknown. cDNA synthesis used the whole RNA isolate, giving expressed TCRB sequences. TCRdb's copy holds only in-frame clones and misses some; the assay was immunoSEQ multiplex PCR. The data hold roughly 730,000 clones, with roughly 13% observed a single time. Study-level results: TCRB CDR3 length was moderately but significantly reduced in all four CD4+ subsets of Type 1 diabetes patients.

Input material: naive CD4+ T cells from blood. Receptors were obtained from a man younger than 30 with type 1 diabetes.

Only a few counts were recorded for this clone. V usage is TRBV6-4 and J usage is TRBJ2-3; perhaps D is TRBD1 or TRBD2 (6 bases each). Germline CDR1 MRHNA, CDR2 SNTAGT. The length of the CDR3 is 14 residues. V lost 4 bases and J 5 bases, leaving 13 bases between the germline ends. CDR3 coding DNA: TGTGCCAGCAGTGTTGGGGGGCCGGAAGATACGCAGTATTTT. Its translation is CASSVGGPEDTQYF.

The sample holds a few counts of this clone. The gene calls are TRBV4-2 and TRBJ2-3, with a tentative D call TRBD2 (6 bases). CDR1 and CDR2 from the germline V gene are LGHNA and YNFKEQ. The CDR3 contains 16 residues. Trimming pared 0 bases from V and 1 base from J, leaving 11 bases between. CDR3 sequence reads: CASSQEAAGRTDTQYF. DNA for the CDR3: TGTGCCAGCAGCCAAGAGGCGGCGGGACGCACAGATACGCAGTATTTT.

This clone turned up a few times. The sample has other DNA sequences that encode this CDR3 too. V usage is TRBV9 and J usage is TRBJ1-2; TRBD1 aligns across 7 bases. The ends lost 4 bases at V and 2 bases at J; junction bases unmatched: 5. Germline V gene sequence: CDR1 SGDLS, CDR2 YYNGEE. CDR3 size: 14 residues. The DNA of the CDR3 is TGTGCCAGCAGCCCATCGACAGGGAACTATGGCTACACCTTC. Its protein product is CASSPSTGNYGYTF.

The chain employs TRBV9 and TRBJ1-2; D is undetermined. Trimming took 4 bases from V and 3 from J, leaving 7 bases between them. The CDR3 extends over 12 amino acids. Germline CDR1 reads SGDLS; CDR2 reads YYNGEE. The CDR3 DNA is TGTGCCAGCAGCCGGCAGGACTATGGCTACACCTTC. Amino acids: CASSRQDYGYTF.

The gene calls are TRBV19 and TRBJ1-2; 9 bases agree with TRBD1. The V gene's germline CDR1 is LNHDA and CDR2 SQIVND (reference sequence). V trimming: 9 bases; J trimming: 4 bases; junction bases outside the gene matches: 9. This CDR3 spans 14 amino acids. CDR3 DNA: TGTGCCAGCTCGGGACAGGGACTTAGCTATGGCTACACCTTC. Its protein product is CASSGQGLSYGYTF.